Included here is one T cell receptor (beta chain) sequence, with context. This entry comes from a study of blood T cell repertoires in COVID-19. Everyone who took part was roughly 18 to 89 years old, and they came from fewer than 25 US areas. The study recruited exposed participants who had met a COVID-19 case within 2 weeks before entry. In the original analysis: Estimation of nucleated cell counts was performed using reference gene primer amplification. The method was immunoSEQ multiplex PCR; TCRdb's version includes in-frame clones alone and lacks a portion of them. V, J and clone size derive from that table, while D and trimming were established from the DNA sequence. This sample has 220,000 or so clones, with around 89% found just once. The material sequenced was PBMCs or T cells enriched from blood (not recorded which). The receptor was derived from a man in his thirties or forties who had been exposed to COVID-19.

CDR3 nucleotides: TGTGCCAGCAGCCCCTTACTAGCGGGGGGGCTCCGGGAGACCCAGTACTTC. The encoded protein is CASSPLLAGGLRETQYF. This sequence joins TRBV3-1 (or the pseudogene TRBV3-2) and TRBJ2-5; 13 positions match TRBD2. Losses at the gene ends were 4 bases for V and 5 bases for J; bases not matched to a gene: 10. Germline CDR1 is LGHDT and CDR2 is YNNKEL (reference sequence). The CDR3 consists of 17 residues.